This TCR beta chain was found in a study of blood T cell repertoires in COVID-19. The CDR3 is 14 residues long. The V gene end was trimmed by 7 bases and the J gene end by 8 bases; junction bases not matched to a gene: 10. CDR1 is LGHDT and CDR2 is YNNKEL in the germline V gene (reference sequence). The data were produced by immunoSEQ multiplex PCR, yet TCRdb's version contains in-frame clones alone and is incomplete. The sample includes around 430,000 clones, about 87% of them seen just once. V usage is TRBV3-1 (or the pseudogene TRBV3-2) and J usage is TRBJ2-1; 8 bases line up with TRBD1. The TCR comes from a woman between 45 and 60 years old with COVID-19, enrolled during active disease. The specimen was peripheral blood. CDR3 sequence reads: CASTGQGFQHEQFF. Here the CDR3 DNA reads TGTGCCAGCACCGGACAGGGTTTTCAACATGAGCAGTTCTTC.